Sequencing of this TCR beta chain was carried out in a study of human T cells and chemical hapten exposure. TCRdb itself ran the RACE reads through MiXCR, one entry per CDR3 protein. The sample gives more than 150,000 distinct CDR3 sequences, around 25% of which show up once; roughly 2.5% is in the top ten. There are a few counts of this clonotype. Its target is not known. The study, taken as a whole, reports: Because all patients had alopecia, their immune responses might differ from healthy ones. High-frequency TCRs, those above 1 in 1000, stayed the same after DPC sensitization.

Trimming cost V 7 bases and J 2 bases, with 12 bases left between them. The germline V gene encodes CDR1 MDHEN and CDR2 SYDVKM. This CDR3 spans 14 amino acids. The time point is: patch test 3, about 24 weeks after DPC sensitization. The treatment is: therapeutic diphenylcyclopropenone sensitization with weekly scalp DPC. The V and J genes are TRBV28 and TRBJ2-1, with D possibly being TRBD2 (5 bases). The material was whole blood, obtained in connection with sensitization to the hapten diphenylcyclopropenone (DPC). The receptor's source is a woman in her thirties or forties with alopecia areata. Some clones in this sample may be carry-over from other donors' samples. The CDR3 DNA is TGTGCCAGCACCACTAGTGGAACCTACAATGAGCAGTTCTTC. Translation gives CASTTSGTYNEQFF.